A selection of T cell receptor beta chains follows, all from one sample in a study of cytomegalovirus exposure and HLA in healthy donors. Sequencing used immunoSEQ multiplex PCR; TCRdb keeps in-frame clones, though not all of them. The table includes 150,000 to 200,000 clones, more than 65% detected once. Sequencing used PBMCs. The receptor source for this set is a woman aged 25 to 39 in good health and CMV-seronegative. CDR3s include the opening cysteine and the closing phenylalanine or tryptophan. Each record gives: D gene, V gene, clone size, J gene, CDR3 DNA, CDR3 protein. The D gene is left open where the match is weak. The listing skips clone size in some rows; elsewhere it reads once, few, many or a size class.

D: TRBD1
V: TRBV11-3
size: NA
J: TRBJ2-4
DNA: TGTGCCAGCAGCAGCCGGGACAGGGAAAACATTCAGTACTTC
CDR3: CASSSRDRENIQYF

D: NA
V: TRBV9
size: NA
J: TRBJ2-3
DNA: TGTGCCAGCAGCGCCCACTTACGCACAGATACGCAGTATTTT
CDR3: CASSAHLRTDTQYF

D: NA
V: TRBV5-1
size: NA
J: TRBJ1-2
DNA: TGCGCCAGCAGTTATACCGGAGAGACCGCTACCTATGGCTACACCTTC
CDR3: CASSYTGETATYGYTF

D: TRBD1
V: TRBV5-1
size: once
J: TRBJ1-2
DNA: TGCGCCAGCAGCTTAGCCGGGACAGGGGGCGAGGGCTACACCTTC
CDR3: CASSLAGTGGEGYTF

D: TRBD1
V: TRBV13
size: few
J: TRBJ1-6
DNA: TGTGCCAGCAGCCAGAGGACAGGGTTTTCACCCCTCCACTTT
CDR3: CASSQRTGFSPLHF

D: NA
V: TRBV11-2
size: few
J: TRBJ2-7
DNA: TGTGCCAGCAGCTTACGGGCCAAGGGGTCGAAAACCTCCTACGAGCAGTACTTC
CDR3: CASSLRAKGSKTSYEQYF

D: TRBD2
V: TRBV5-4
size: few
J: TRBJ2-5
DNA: TGTGCCAGCAGCTTTTCGGGAGGGAGCGGGGAGACCCAGTACTTC
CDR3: CASSFSGGSGETQYF

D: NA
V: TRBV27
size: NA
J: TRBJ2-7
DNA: TGTGCCAGCAGTCAGGCGCCCTCCTACGAGCAGTACTTC
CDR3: CASSQAPSYEQYF

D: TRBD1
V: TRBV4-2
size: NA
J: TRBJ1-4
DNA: TGTGCCAGCAGCCTCGGGACAGGGGGTAATGAAAAACTGTTTTTT
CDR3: CASSLGTGGNEKLFF

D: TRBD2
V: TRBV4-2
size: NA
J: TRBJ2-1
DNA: TGTGCCAGCAGCCAAGTTGATTGGGCGGGAGGGCTTTACAATGAGCAGTTCTTC
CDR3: CASSQVDWAGGLYNEQFF

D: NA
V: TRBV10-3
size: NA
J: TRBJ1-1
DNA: TGTGCCATCAGTGAGTCTGAGGCAGAAAACACTGAAGCTTTCTTT
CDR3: CAISESEAENTEAFF

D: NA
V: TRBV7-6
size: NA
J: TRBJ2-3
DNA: TGTGCCAGCAGCTTAATCGGGGTTGCAGATACGCAGTATTTT
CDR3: CASSLIGVADTQYF

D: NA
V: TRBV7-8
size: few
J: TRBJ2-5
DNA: TGTGCCAGCAGCCTCCCAGGTGGAGGGGCCCAGTACTTC
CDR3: CASSLPGGGAQYF

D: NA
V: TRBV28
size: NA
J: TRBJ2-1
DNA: TGTGCCAGCAGTCCCTCGACTGGGCAGTTCTTC
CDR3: CASSPSTGQFF

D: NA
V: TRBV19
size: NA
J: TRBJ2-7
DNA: TGTGCCAGTAGTATATCGCGAAGGACAGTGCTTACCGTAAGCGAGCAGTACTTC
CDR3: CASSISRRTVLTVSEQYF

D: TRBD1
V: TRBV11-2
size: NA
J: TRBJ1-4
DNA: TGTGCCAGCAGCCCTTCCCTGACAGGGGCTATTGAAAAACTGTTTTTT
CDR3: CASSPSLTGAIEKLFF

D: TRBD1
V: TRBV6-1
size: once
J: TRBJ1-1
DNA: TGTGCCAGCAGTGTGAGGGGGCAAGATCAATTTGCTTTCTTT
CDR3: CASSVRGQDQFAFF

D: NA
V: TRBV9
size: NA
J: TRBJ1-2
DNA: TGTGCCAGCAGCGCGCGGGGGGGTCGAAATGGCTACACCTTC
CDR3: CASSARGGRNGYTF

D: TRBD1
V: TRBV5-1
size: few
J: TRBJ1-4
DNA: TGCGCCAGCAGCTATCGACAGGGGGCGCAGGAAAAACTGTTTTTT
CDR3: CASSYRQGAQEKLFF